This TCR beta chain was captured by sequencing in a study of beta chain features in type 1 diabetes. The study's findings and limits: The study found fewer insertions and more deletions at VDJ junctions in type 1 diabetes patients. Shortening that was moderate but significant affected the TCRB CDR3s of Type 1 diabetes patients in all four CD4+ subsets.

Trimming cost V 6 bases and J 6 bases, with 18 bases left between them. The CDR3 has 15 residues. Per the germline V gene, CDR1 is MDHEN and CDR2 is SYDVKM. With regard to this clone: Antigen specificity is unknown.

The collection from each donor was one heparinised blood draw averaging around 120 mL. Sorting based on CD45RO/CCR7/CD25/CD127/CD95/CD27 separated CD4+ naive, central memory, regulatory and stem cell-like memory cells. Investigators reverse transcribed all isolated RNA, so they sequenced expressed TCRB transcripts. TCRdb's copy holds only in-frame clones and misses some; the assay was immunoSEQ multiplex PCR. The sample comprises roughly 50,000 clones, around 40% of which are singletons, and around 0.13% rests with the top ten. The chain has TRBV28 and TRBJ1-5; TRBD1 is a possible D gene (5 bases). The clonotype comes from a man aged 25-45 years with type 1 diabetes. The sample was stem cell memory CD4+ T cells from blood. The CDR3 bases are TGTGCCAGCAGAGGAGGGGACCGAAGTCTTCAGCCCCAGCATTTT. This translates into CASRGGDRSLQPQHF.